This entry lists 32 T cell receptor beta chains sequenced from one sample in a study of identical twins. Using its own MiXCR run on the 5' RACE reads, TCRdb lists one record per CDR3 protein. The sample has 1.5 million or so distinct CDR3 sequences, less than 40% seen once; the top ten hold about 0.3%. Input material: cord blood. The origin of the receptors is a newborn girl in good health.

A few counts support this clonotype. The rearrangement links TRBV4-1 to TRBJ1-1, with D possibly matching TRBD1 (5 bases). CDR3 length equals 13 residues. V lost 6 bases and J 3 bases, leaving 11 bases between the germline ends. Looked up from germline, CDR1 is MGHRA and CDR2 is YSYEKL. The CDR3 DNA reads as TGCGCCAGCAGACTTACAGGTTACACTGAAGCTTTCTTT. Encoded protein: CASRLTGYTEAFF.

The sample holds a few counts of this clonotype. The J gene is TRBJ1-5, the V gene TRBV7-9; D perhaps matches TRBD1 (6 bases). The CDR3 loop spans 13 amino acids. Trimming removed 0 bases from V and 9 bases from J, with 9 bases in between. Germline V gene data show CDR1 as SEHNR and CDR2 as FQNEAQ (reference sequence). CDR3 in DNA: TGTGCCAGCAGCTTAGCGAAGACAGGGCCCCAGCATTTT. It codes for CASSLAKTGPQHF.

The V and J genes are TRBV10-3 and TRBJ2-5, with 12 positions matching TRBD1. The germline CDR1 and CDR2 sequences are ENHRY and SYGVKD. The CDR3 totals 15 residues. V was clipped by 3 bases and J by 11 bases; unmatched bases: 10. The CDR3 loop reads CAISDPGTGGNEQYF. The CDR3 region has the DNA TGTGCCATCAGTGATCCCGGGACAGGGGGCAATGAGCAGTACTTC.

This clonotype has a handful of counts. V usage is TRBV9 and J usage is TRBJ2-3, with D tentatively TRBD2 (7 bases). V was pared by 7 bases and J by 1 base, with 16 bases between. The CDR3 loop spans 15 amino acids. Germline assignment: CDR1 SGDLS and CDR2 YYNGEE. For the CDR3, the DNA is TGTGCCAGCCGTCAAGGGGGGGCCCGCACAGATACGCAGTATTTT. Its protein is CASRQGGARTDTQYF.

The chain combines TRBV12-3 or TRBV12-4 with TRBJ1-2, with D possibly matching TRBD1 (5 bases). This CDR3 comprises 13 residues. The V gene lost 6 bases and the J gene lost 3 bases, with 11 bases spanning the gap. This chain's CDR3 is CASSPGAHYGYTF. The CDR3 nucleotides read TGTGCCAGCAGCCCTGGGGCCCACTATGGCTACACCTTC.

A note on this clonotype: With a much larger clone just one base away, this may be a read error. The chain is built from TRBV29-1 and TRBJ2-1; unclear D gene. The germline CDR1 and CDR2 sequences are SQVTM and ANQGSEA. The CDR3 contains 13 residues. For the CDR3, the DNA is TGCAGCGTAGACCCGACGGCCTACGATGAGCAGTTCTTC. Translation gives CSVDPTAYDEQFF.

The chain employs TRBV5-1 and TRBJ2-1; no reliable D call. V lost 0 bases and J lost 6, with 13 bases in between. The CDR3 runs 15 residues. Germline V lookup: CDR1 SGHRS, CDR2 YFSETQ. CDR3 loop: CASSLGVATINEQFF. CDR3 sequence (DNA): TGCGCCAGCAGCTTGGGGGTAGCAACCATCAATGAGCAGTTCTTC.

The sample holds a few counts of this clonotype. CDR3 in amino acids: CASGTDYNQPQHF. CDR3 nucleotide sequence: TGTGCCAGCGGGACGGATTATAATCAGCCCCAGCATTTT. The chain has TRBV2 and TRBJ1-5; D is possibly TRBD1 (5 bases). In germline, CDR1 is SNHLY, CDR2 FYNNEI. The CDR3 has 13 residues. Trimming cost V 8 bases and J 4 bases, with 12 bases left between them.

The rearrangement links TRBV2 to TRBJ1-1; D remains ambiguous. The CDR3 is 11 residues long. Trimming stripped 6 bases from V and 8 bases from J, with 10 bases between. CDR1 SNHLY and CDR2 FYNNEI come from the germline V gene. The CDR3 nucleotides read TGTGCCAGCAGGCCTGCTCTGGAAGCTTTCTTT. It codes for CASRPALEAFF.

This clonotype has just a few counts. The chain uses TRBV3-1 and TRBJ1-1, with D perhaps TRBD1 (5 bases). Germline values: CDR1 LGHDT, CDR2 YNNKEL (reference sequence). This CDR3 region has 13 residues. Trimming pared 0 bases from V and 9 bases from J, leaving 11 bases between. The CDR3 loop reads CASSQDRGTQAFF. The CDR3 DNA reads TGTGCCAGCAGCCAAGATCGTGGGACCCAAGCTTTCTTT.

CDR3 nucleotide sequence: TGTGCCAGCAGTTGGACAGGGAACCACAATGAGCAGTTCTTC. This codes for CASSWTGNHNEQFF. This rearrangement joins TRBV28 to TRBJ2-1, with 8 positions matching TRBD1. The CDR3 has 14 residues. J lost 5 bases, V lost 4 bases, and 4 bases had no gene match. Looked up from germline, CDR1 is MDHEN and CDR2 is SYDVKM.

This clonotype was detected a few times. The chain couples TRBV20-1 to TRBJ2-3; 10 bases are shared with TRBD2. The CDR3 is 15 amino acids. Germline V CDR1 and CDR2: DFQATT, SNEGSKA (reference sequence). The trim removed 5 bases at V and 1 base at J, leaving 6 bases unmatched. The CDR3 sequence: CSAGQSGRGTDTQYF. CDR3 DNA sequence: TGCAGTGCTGGGCAAAGCGGGAGGGGCACAGATACGCAGTATTTT.

J is TRBJ2-5 and V is TRBV29-1; TRBD1 agrees at 8 bases. J gave up 4 bases and V 1 base, and 2 bases lay outside the gene matches. The germline gives CDR1 SQVTM, CDR2 ANQGSEA. CDR3 length equals 13 residues. CDR3 nucleotides: TGCAGCGTTGAAGGCAGGGGGCTAGAGACCCAGTACTTC. This translates into CSVEGRGLETQYF.

Ten or more counts support this clonotype. The chain employs TRBV20-1 and TRBJ2-7, with 9 bases matching TRBD2. With 6 bases clipped from V and 0 bases from J, the junction kept 3 bases outside the gene matches. This CDR3 is 13 amino acids long. Looked up from germline, CDR1 is DFQATT and CDR2 is SNEGSKA (reference sequence). Here the CDR3 DNA reads TGCAGTGCCCGACTAGCGGTCTCCTACGAGCAGTACTTC. It codes for CSARLAVSYEQYF.

For the CDR3, the DNA is TGTGCCAGCAGGTCTAGGAGGACAGATACGCAGTATTTT. The encoded protein is CASRSRRTDTQYF. The chain uses TRBV5-8 and TRBJ2-3, with a weak D call TRBD2 (5 bases). V was clipped by 5 bases and J by 3 bases, with 10 bases between them. Germline V gene data show CDR1 as SGHTS and CDR2 as YDEGEE. This CDR3 is built from 13 residues.

J is TRBJ1-6 and V is TRBV5-1, with D tentatively TRBD1 (5 bases). Germline CDR1 and CDR2: SGHRS and YFSETQ. The V end was cut by 3 bases, the J end by 0 bases, with 10 bases between. The CDR3 runs to 16 residues. CDR3 loop: CASSSGVSSYNSPLHF. The CDR3 DNA sequence: TGCGCCAGCAGCTCGGGGGTGAGCTCCTATAATTCACCCCTCCACTTT.

This clonotype was recorded once. This chain joins TRBV7-2 and TRBJ2-1; 7 nucleotides line up with TRBD2. Germline CDR1 reads SGHTA; CDR2 reads FQGNSA. V was clipped by 1 base and J by 4 bases; unmatched bases: 7. This CDR3 spans 16 amino acids. As DNA, the CDR3 is TGTGCCAGCAGCTTAGGTGCGGGAGCGGCGTACAATGAGCAGTTCTTC. Its translation is CASSLGAGAAYNEQFF.

The chain uses TRBV7-2 and TRBJ1-3; D not certain. The V end was cut by 5 bases, the J end by 5 bases, with 13 bases between. This CDR3 comprises 14 residues. Germline CDR1 SGHTA, CDR2 FQGNSA. CDR3 coding DNA: TGTGCCAGCAGCAACCCGGGTACGAGAAACACCATATATTTT. Translating it yields CASSNPGTRNTIYF.

This clonotype was observed a handful of times. This rearrangement joins TRBV6-1 to TRBJ1-5; no firm D call. This CDR3 comprises 14 residues. CDR1 is MNHNS, CDR2 SASEGT, per germline. With 6 bases removed from V and 1 base from J, the gap between germline ends came to 10 bases. CDR3 residues: CASRVPVSNQPQHF. CDR3 bases: TGTGCCAGCAGGGTGCCAGTCAGCAATCAGCCCCAGCATTTT.

The sample holds many counts of this clonotype. The chain links TRBV29-1 to TRBJ2-1, with 14 positions matching TRBD2. Germline values: CDR1 SQVTM, CDR2 ANQGSEA. Unmatched junction bases numbered 5, after V lost 6 bases and J lost 4 bases. The CDR3 extends over 15 amino acids. CDR3 in amino acids: CSVLGLAGDYNEQFF. As DNA, the CDR3 is TGCAGCGTCCTGGGACTAGCGGGAGATTACAATGAGCAGTTCTTC.

Concerning this clonotype itself: One end of the junction fails to match germline, which may point to a read error. The rearrangement links TRBV11-2 to TRBJ1-4; D gene unclear. CDR1 SGHAT and CDR2 FQNNGV come from the germline V gene. There are 16 residues in the CDR3. The CDR3 DNA sequence: TGTGCCAGCAGCCTACTTCCCCTGGGGTATGGAGAAAAATTGTTTTTT. Translating gives CASSLLPLGYGEKLFF. The full variable domain, completed using reference TRBV11-2 and TRBJ1-4, is EAGVAQSPRYKIIEKRQSVAFWCNPISGHATLYWYQQILGQGPKLLIQFQNNGVVDDSQLPKDRFSAERLKGVDSTLKIQPAKLEDSAVYLCASSLLPLGYGEKLFFGSGTQLSVL.

This clonotype was seen a handful of times. V and J are TRBV5-5 and TRBJ2-3; D is possibly TRBD2 (6 bases). V shed 4 bases and J shed 3 bases, with 15 bases lying between them. Germline CDR1 reads SGHKS; CDR2 reads YYEKEE (reference sequence). This CDR3 comprises 15 residues. The CDR3 loop is CASSPEGTRTDTQYF. CDR3 nucleotide sequence: TGTGCCAGCAGCCCGGAGGGAACTAGGACAGATACGCAGTATTTT. Full variable domain (missing parts from reference TRBV5-5 and TRBJ2-3): DAGVTQSPTHLIKTRGQQVTLRCSPISGHKSVSWYQQVLGQGPQFIFQYYEKEERGRGNFPDRFSARQFPNYSSELNVNALLLGDSALYLCASSPEGTRTDTQYFGPGTRLTVL.

This clonotype was seen a handful of times. The rearrangement joins TRBV5-1 to TRBJ2-5, with TRBD1 identical over 8 bases. CDR1 SGHRS and CDR2 YFSETQ come from the germline V gene. CDR3 length equals 14 residues. The V gene end was trimmed by 4 bases and the J gene end by 5 bases; junction bases not matched to a gene: 7. The CDR3 loop reads CASSLDRGWETQYF. CDR3 nucleotides: TGCGCCAGCAGCCTTGACAGGGGATGGGAGACCCAGTACTTC.

V gene TRBV5-1 combines with J gene TRBJ2-7; D call uncertain. The germline V gene encodes CDR1 SGHRS and CDR2 YFSETQ. Trimming left V 2 bases short and J 2 bases short, with 14 bases between. The CDR3 runs to 15 residues. The CDR3 spells CASSFRASAPYEQYF. The CDR3, as DNA: TGCGCCAGCAGCTTCCGGGCCTCGGCACCCTACGAGCAGTACTTC.

The genes are TRBV7-8 and TRBJ2-2; D is tentatively TRBD1 or TRBD2 (6 bases each). V shed 1 base and J shed 6 bases, with 12 bases lying between them. The CDR3 is 15 residues long. The germline gives CDR1 SGHVS, CDR2 FQNEAQ. CDR3: CASSLVGGQAGELFF. The CDR3 bases are TGTGCCAGCAGCTTAGTCGGGGGCCAAGCCGGGGAGCTGTTTTTT.

In its sample, this clonotype was seen a few times. The V gene is TRBV10-3, the J gene TRBJ2-7; D unclear. V lost 4 bases and J lost 0, with 7 bases in between. The germline CDR1 and CDR2 sequences are ENHRY and SYGVKD. The CDR3 runs to 13 residues. The CDR3 spells CAISGGDSYEQYF. The CDR3 nucleotides read TGTGCCATCAGTGGCGGCGACTCCTACGAGCAGTACTTC.

The CDR3 region is CASSPTGTGHGYTF. In DNA, the CDR3 is TGTGCCAGCAGTCCGACCGGGACAGGGCATGGCTACACCTTC. The chain couples TRBV28 to TRBJ1-2; 9 bases are shared with TRBD1. V lost 5 bases, J lost 6 bases, and 7 bases stayed unmatched. CDR1 MDHEN and CDR2 SYDVKM come from the germline V gene. There are 14 residues in the CDR3.

The sample holds a few counts of this clonotype. The rearrangement links TRBV4-2 to TRBJ2-3, with D perhaps TRBD1 or TRBD2 (5 bases each). The ends were cut back, 5 bases at V and 1 base at J, with 16 bases in the middle. Germline V gives CDR1 LGHNA, CDR2 YNFKEQ. This CDR3 is built from 16 residues. This CDR3 is CASSAPGRFGTDTQYF. CDR3 nucleotide sequence: TGTGCCAGCAGCGCCCCGGGGCGCTTTGGCACAGATACGCAGTATTTT.

On this clonotype: A much larger clone is a single base away; this may be a read error. The chain combines TRBV29-1 with TRBJ2-1; 9 bases are a match to TRBD2. Looked up from germline, CDR1 is SQVTM and CDR2 is ANQGSEA. The CDR3 consists of 14 residues. In nucleotides, the CDR3 is TGCAGCGTTCCCAGCGGGGGGCTCGACAATAAGCAGTTCTTC. Translated, it gives CSVPSGGLDNKQFF.

The V call is TRBV28, the J call TRBJ2-7; D is tentatively TRBD1 or TRBD2 (5 bases each). With 6 bases removed from V and 2 bases from J, the gap between germline ends came to 14 bases. Looked up from germline, CDR1 is MDHEN and CDR2 is SYDVKM. The CDR3 length is 14 residues. CDR3 nucleotide sequence: TGTGCCAGCAGAACCGGGACGAGCCCCTACGAGCAGTACTTC. Translation: CASRTGTSPYEQYF.

The genes are TRBV12-3 or TRBV12-4 and TRBJ1-6; tentative D call: TRBD1 (6 bases). This CDR3 has 17 amino acids. V gave up 5 bases and J gave up 8 bases, with 22 bases separating them. The CDR3 is CASSPSSRGPIHSPLHF. Here the CDR3 DNA reads TGTGCCAGCAGTCCTAGTTCCAGGGGCCCGATCCATTCACCCCTCCACTTT.

This chain links TRBV29-1 with TRBJ1-1; D not certain. V was shortened by 4 bases and J by 1 base, with 10 bases between the two germline ends. CDR1 SQVTM and CDR2 ANQGSEA come from the germline V gene. This CDR3 contains 13 residues. The CDR3 is CSVGSPKNTEAFF. The CDR3, as DNA: TGCAGCGTTGGCAGTCCCAAGAACACTGAAGCTTTCTTT.